This is a list of T cell receptor beta chains from one sample in a study of cytomegalovirus exposure and HLA in healthy donors. Here immunoSEQ multiplex PCR was the method, and the copy in TCRdb shows in-frame clones only, minus some. The sample has about 250,000 clones; 80% to 90% are singletons. Sequenced: PBMCs. These receptors were obtained from a girl aged 2 to 10 in good health and CMV-seronegative. Both conserved end residues are part of each CDR3. The D gene is left open where the match is weak. A clone size is listed for some rows: how often the clone was seen (once, few, many), or a class if it is expanded.

d_gene	j_gene	v_gene	abundance	CDR3aa	CDR3nt
.	TRBJ2-7	TRBV6-5	.	CASSYGRGRYEQYF	TGTGCCAGCAGTTACGGAAGGGGCAGATACGAGCAGTACTTC
.	TRBJ1-2	TRBV5-1	.	CASSLDSSLYGYTF	TGCGCCAGCAGCCTGGACAGTTCCTTATATGGCTACACCTTC
.	TRBJ2-5	TRBV14	.	CASSQAAAGSQETQYF	TGTGCCAGCAGCCAAGCCGCGGCGGGTAGCCAAGAGACCCAGTACTTC
.	TRBJ1-5	TRBV7-9	.	CASSIQGNQPQHF	TGTGCCAGCAGCATACAGGGCAATCAGCCCCAGCATTTT
.	TRBJ1-5	TRBV7-6	.	CASSSDKEGQPQHF	TGTGCCAGCAGCTCCGACAAAGAAGGCCAGCCCCAGCATTTT
.	TRBJ1-5	TRBV27	.	CASMKTQGLGQPQHF	TGTGCCAGCATGAAAACGCAGGGGCTCGGGCAGCCCCAGCATTTT
TRBD2	TRBJ2-3	TRBV27	.	CASSVAGVSTDTQYF	TGTGCCAGCAGCGTCGCGGGGGTTAGCACAGATACGCAGTATTTT
.	TRBJ1-2	TRBV30	.	CAWSSGNYGYTF	TGTGCCTGGAGTTCGGGGAATTATGGCTACACCTTC
.	TRBJ1-2	TRBV18	.	CASSPEYGYGYTF	TGTGCCAGCTCACCAGAGTACGGCTATGGCTACACCTTC
TRBD1	TRBJ1-2	TRBV6-1	.	CASSERTGYYGCTF	TGTGCCAGCAGTGAACGGACAGGATACTATGGCTGCACCTTC
TRBD1	TRBJ1-1	TRBV7-8	.	CASSLAMTGQAFF	TGTGCCAGCAGCTTAGCAATGACAGGGCAAGCTTTCTTT
.	TRBJ1-3	TRBV30	once	CAWIRDSGNTIYF	TGTGCCTGGATCCGCGACTCTGGAAACACCATATATTTT
TRBD2	TRBJ2-1	TRBV29-1	.	CSVGRETSYNEQFF	TGCAGCGTTGGGCGGGAGACATCCTACAATGAGCAGTTCTTC
.	TRBJ2-3	TRBV5-1	.	CASSLEGVNKYF	TGCGCCAGCAGCTTGGAGGGGGTCAACAAGTATTTT
TRBD2	TRBJ2-7	TRBV5-4	.	CASSLAASGRAGQYF	TGTGCCAGCAGCTTGGCAGCTAGCGGGAGGGCCGGGCAGTACTTC
.	TRBJ1-4	TRBV18	.	CASSISGINEKLFF	TGTGCCAGCTCAATTTCGGGGATTAATGAAAAACTGTTTTTT
TRBD1	TRBJ1-4	TRBV7-8	few	CASRQGEEKLFF	TGTGCCAGCAGGCAGGGGGAAGAAAAACTGTTTTTT
.	TRBJ2-3	TRBV5-1	.	CASSLSGSAFADTQYF	TGCGCCAGCAGCTTGAGCGGATCGGCGTTCGCAGATACGCAGTATTTT
TRBD1	TRBJ1-2	TRBV12-5	.	CASGPKRTGGPNYGYTF	TGTGCTAGTGGTCCGAAGCGGACAGGGGGCCCTAACTATGGCTACACCTTC
.	TRBJ2-2	TRBV5-1	.	CASSLPGTNTGELFF	TGCGCCAGCAGCTTGCCAGGGACGAACACCGGGGAGCTGTTTTTT
.	TRBJ2-1	TRBV10-3	.	CAISEGTLYNEQFF	TGTGCCATCAGTGAGGGGACTCTCTACAATGAGCAGTTCTTC
.	TRBJ2-3	TRBV7-9	.	CASSSYREDTQYF	TGTGCCAGCAGCTCGTACAGGGAAGATACGCAGTATTTT
TRBD1	TRBJ1-5	TRBV2	.	CASSRDRGNQPQHF	TGTGCCAGCAGTCGGGACAGGGGCAATCAGCCCCAGCATTTT
TRBD1	TRBJ1-2	TRBV13	.	CASSLGTVYGYTF	TGTGCCAGCAGCTTGGGGACAGTCTATGGCTACACCTTC
.	TRBJ1-2	TRBV10-1	.	CASSEGGRYGYTF	TGCGCCAGCAGTGAGGGAGGCCGTTATGGCTACACCTTC
.	TRBJ1-1	TRBV18	.	CASSPQSGGSWTEAFF	TGTGCCAGCTCACCACAGAGCGGTGGGAGTTGGACTGAAGCTTTCTTT
.	TRBJ2-1	TRBV6-6	.	CASQDPQERAYNEQFF	TGTGCCAGCCAAGACCCTCAGGAGAGGGCCTACAATGAGCAGTTCTTC
TRBD2	TRBJ2-7	TRBV5-5	.	CASSLWTSSYEQYF	TGTGCCAGCAGCTTGTGGACTAGCAGTTACGAGCAGTACTTC
TRBD2	TRBJ2-3	TRBV10-1	once	CASSGLAGGTPDTQYF	TGCGCCAGCAGTGGACTAGCGGGGGGGACCCCAGATACGCAGTATTTT
TRBD1	TRBJ1-4	TRBV19	.	CASALGTGNLRDEKLFF	TGTGCCAGTGCTCTCGGGACAGGGAATCTCCGTGATGAAAAACTGTTTTTT
TRBD1	TRBJ2-2	TRBV7-3	.	CASSLTPGQETGELFF	TGTGCCAGCAGCTTAACGCCGGGACAGGAGACCGGGGAGCTGTTTTTT
TRBD2	TRBJ2-5	TRBV2	once	CASSELAGVVETQYF	TGTGCCAGCAGTGAACTAGCGGGAGTAGTAGAGACCCAGTACTTC
TRBD1	TRBJ1-5	TRBV27	.	CASSPKPGQGGQPQHF	TGTGCCAGCAGTCCTAAACCAGGACAGGGTGGGCAGCCCCAGCATTTT
TRBD2	TRBJ2-5	TRBV9	.	CASSAGLAGGPETQYF	TGTGCCAGCAGCGCGGGACTAGCGGGGGGGCCCGAGACCCAGTACTTC
TRBD1	TRBJ2-7	TRBV19	.	CASGRQGSYEQYF	TGTGCCAGTGGCAGACAGGGCTCCTACGAGCAGTACTTC
TRBD2	TRBJ2-1	TRBV29-1	.	CSVERLAGGGRSYNEQFF	TGCAGCGTTGAACGACTAGCGGGGGGGGGCCGCTCCTACAATGAGCAGTTCTTC
.	TRBJ2-1	TRBV7-7	.	CASSLESGWSSYNEQFF	TGTGCCAGCAGCTTAGAGAGCGGGTGGAGCTCCTACAATGAGCAGTTCTTC
TRBD1	TRBJ1-5	TRBV19	.	CASSNWGQGHQPQHF	TGTGCCAGTAGCAACTGGGGACAGGGCCATCAGCCCCAGCATTTT
.	TRBJ2-7	TRBV15	.	CATSRERGSPYEQYF	TGTGCCACCAGCAGAGAACGAGGGTCCCCCTACGAGCAGTACTTC
TRBD1	TRBJ2-2	TRBV2	.	CASIGTRDRVPTGELFF	TGTGCCAGCATCGGGACCCGGGACAGGGTACCCACCGGGGAGCTGTTTTTT
TRBD1	TRBJ2-7	TRBV18	.	CASSPRDRGHHEQYF	TGTGCCAGCTCACCCCGGGACAGGGGGCACCACGAGCAGTACTTC
TRBD2	TRBJ2-4	TRBV19	once	CASSISSGRDIQYF	TGTGCCAGTAGTATATCTAGCGGGAGGGACATTCAGTACTTC
TRBD1	TRBJ1-5	TRBV27	.	CASSSYRGNQPQHF	TGTGCCAGCAGTTCATACAGGGGGAATCAGCCCCAGCATTTT
.	TRBJ2-1	TRBV5-1	.	CASSLLQGGYNEQFF	TGCGCCAGCAGCTTGCTACAGGGGGGGTACAATGAGCAGTTCTTC
.	TRBJ2-5	TRBV30	.	CAWSVPPGHKETQYF	TGTGCCTGGAGTGTACCGCCTGGACACAAAGAGACCCAGTACTTC
.	TRBJ2-1	TRBV19	.	CAVRDKSYNEQFF	TGTGCCGTCCGGGACAAGTCCTACAATGAGCAGTTCTTC
.	TRBJ2-7	TRBV19	.	CASSTVGAYEQYF	TGTGCCAGTAGTACAGTCGGGGCCTACGAGCAGTACTTC
.	TRBJ1-1	TRBV2	.	CASSESEGMNTEAFF	TGTGCCAGCAGTGAATCCGAGGGAATGAACACTGAAGCTTTCTTT
TRBD1	TRBJ1-6	TRBV27	.	CASSLSGTGNSPLHF	TGTGCCAGCAGTTTATCCGGGACAGGGAATTCACCCCTCCACTTT
.	TRBJ2-3	TRBV5-1	.	CASSSGSHGSTDTQYF	TGCGCCAGCAGCTCGGGGTCCCATGGCAGCACAGATACGCAGTATTTT
.	TRBJ1-2	TRBV19	.	CASSQRGPLYGYTF	TGTGCCAGTAGTCAAAGGGGCCCTCTCTATGGCTACACCTTC
TRBD1	TRBJ1-4	TRBV18	.	CASSDRGANEKLFF	TGTGCCAGCTCCGACAGGGGGGCTAATGAAAAACTGTTTTTT